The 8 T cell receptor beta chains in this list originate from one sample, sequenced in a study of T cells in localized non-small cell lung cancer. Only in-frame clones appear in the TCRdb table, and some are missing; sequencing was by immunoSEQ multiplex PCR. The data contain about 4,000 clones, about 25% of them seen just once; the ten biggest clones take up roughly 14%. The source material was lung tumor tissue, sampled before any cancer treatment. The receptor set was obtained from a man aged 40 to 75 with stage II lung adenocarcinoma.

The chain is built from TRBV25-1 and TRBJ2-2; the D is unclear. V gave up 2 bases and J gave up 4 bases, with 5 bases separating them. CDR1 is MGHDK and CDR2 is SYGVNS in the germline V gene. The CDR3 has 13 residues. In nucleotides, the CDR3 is TGTGCCAGCAGTGAACTTGTCACCGGGGAGCTGTTTTTT. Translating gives CASSELVTGELFF.

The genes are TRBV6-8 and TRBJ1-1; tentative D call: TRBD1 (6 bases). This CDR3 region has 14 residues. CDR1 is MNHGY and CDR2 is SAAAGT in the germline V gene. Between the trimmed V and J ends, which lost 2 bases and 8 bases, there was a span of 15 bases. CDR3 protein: CASSYPGAGPEAFF. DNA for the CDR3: TGTGCCAGCAGTTACCCGGGGGCGGGCCCGGAAGCTTTCTTT.

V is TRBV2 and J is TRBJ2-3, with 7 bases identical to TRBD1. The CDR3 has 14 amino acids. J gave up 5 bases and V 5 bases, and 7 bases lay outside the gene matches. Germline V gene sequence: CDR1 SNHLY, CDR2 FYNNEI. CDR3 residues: CASSLTGAVDTQYF. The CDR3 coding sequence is TGTGCCAGCAGTTTAACAGGGGCGGTAGATACGCAGTATTTT.

CDR3 loop: CASSIGGGNTIYF. The CDR3 coding sequence is TGTGCCAGTAGTATCGGCGGTGGAAACACCATATATTTT. The chain couples TRBV19 to TRBJ1-3; no definite D call. V was trimmed by 3 bases and J by 3 bases, leaving 6 bases between them. Per germline, CDR1 LNHDA and CDR2 SQIVND (reference sequence). The CDR3 runs to 13 residues. Supplemented by reference TRBV19 and TRBJ1-3, the full variable domain reads DGGITQSPKYLFRKEGQNVTLSCEQNLNHDAMYWYRQDPGQGLRLIYYSQIVNDFQKGDIAEGYSVSREKKESFPLTVTSAQKNPTAFYLCASSIGGGNTIYFGEGSWLTVV.

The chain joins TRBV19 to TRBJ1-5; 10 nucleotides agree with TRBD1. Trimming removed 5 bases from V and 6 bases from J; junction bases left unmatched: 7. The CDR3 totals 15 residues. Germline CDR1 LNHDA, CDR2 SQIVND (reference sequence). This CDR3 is CASSGTGVRGQPQHF. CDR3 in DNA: TGTGCCAGTAGTGGGACAGGGGTACGTGGTCAGCCCCAGCATTTT.

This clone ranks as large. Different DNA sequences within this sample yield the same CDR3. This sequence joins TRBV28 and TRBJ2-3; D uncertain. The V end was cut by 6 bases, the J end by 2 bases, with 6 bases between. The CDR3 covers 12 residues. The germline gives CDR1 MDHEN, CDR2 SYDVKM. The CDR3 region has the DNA TGTGCCAGCAGCCTAATCACAGATACGCAGTATTTT. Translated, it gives CASSLITDTQYF.

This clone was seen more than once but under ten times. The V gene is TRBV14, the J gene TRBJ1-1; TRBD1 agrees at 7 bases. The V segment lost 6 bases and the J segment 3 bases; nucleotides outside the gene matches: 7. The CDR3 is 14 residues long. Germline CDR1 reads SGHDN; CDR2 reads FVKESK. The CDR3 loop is CASRSIGTDTEAFF. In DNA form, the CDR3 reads TGTGCCAGCAGAAGTATAGGGACAGACACTGAAGCTTTCTTT.

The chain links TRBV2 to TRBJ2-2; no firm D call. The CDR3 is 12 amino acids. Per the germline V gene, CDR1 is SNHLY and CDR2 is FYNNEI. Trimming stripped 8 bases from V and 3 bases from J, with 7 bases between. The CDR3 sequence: CASSNYTGELFF. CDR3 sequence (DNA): TGTGCCAGCTCGAACTACACCGGGGAGCTGTTTTTT.